This T cell receptor beta chain was recovered during a study of response to subunit inactivated influenza vaccine. The study's findings and limits: New T cells are recruited in small numbers by each seasonal influenza vaccination, according to the authors' suggestion.

MiXCR was run by TCRdb on the RT-PCR reads, yielding one entry per CDR3 protein. Here the sample spans about 480,000 distinct CDR3 sequences, roughly 9.8% being singletons. This clonotype was found a few times. Its antigen is undetermined. The V end was cut by 0 bases, the J end by 1 base, with 16 bases between. The CDR3 loop spans 17 amino acids. CDR1 is LGHNA and CDR2 is YNFKEQ in the germline V gene. The sequenced sample was PBMCs from blood, obtained 40 to 50 days after vaccination. This sequence originates from a man in his fifties or sixties who received an inactivated influenza vaccine. The chain links TRBV4-2 to TRBJ2-7; D is unclear. Written as DNA, the CDR3 is TGTGCCAGCAGCCAAGATCAGAAGGCGCAGAGATCCTACGAGCAGTACTTC. Protein: CASSQDQKAQRSYEQYF.